What follows is one T cell receptor (beta chain) and its context. Its antigen is not known. The read stops 3 residues short of the end of the CDR3; the missing end is completed from the germline J gene. The record originates from a study of T cell clonality in common variable immunodeficiency. Study observations and caveats: Shared TCRbeta clones were fewer between CVID subjects than controls. Common variable immunodeficiency TCR beta sequences reportedly had fewer deletions and N-nucleotide insertions.

The length of the CDR3 is 15 residues. The germline V and J ends were trimmed by 2 bases and 8 bases, with 16 bases remaining between them. Per the germline V gene, CDR1 is MNHNS and CDR2 is SASEGT. The table came from immunoSEQ multiplex PCR; TCRdb's copy has only in-frame clones and leaves some out. Recorded here are 25,000 to 35,000 clones, with no singletons, and the ten leading clones hold roughly 3.2%. Patients had low serum IgG, IgA and/or IgM and specific antibody deficiency. The receptor's source is a human donor with common variable immunodeficiency. The sample comprised peripheral blood mononuclear cells. This chain connects TRBV6-1 to TRBJ2-1; possible D gene TRBD1, 5 bases. Incomplete CDR3 DNA: TGTGCCAGCAGTGAATGGCGGACAAGAACCCATGAG. Amino acid sequence: CASSEWRTRTHE. The full-length CDR3 reads as CASSEWRTRTHEQFF.